The rows below give T cell receptor beta chains drawn from one sample of a study of blood T cell repertoires in COVID-19. Libraries were prepared by immunoSEQ multiplex PCR; TCRdb keeps only in-frame clonotypes and omits some of them. The sample has fewer than 250,000 clones, around 90% seen once. Material: PBMCs or T cells enriched from blood (not recorded which). These receptors were obtained from a man in his forties or fifties who had been exposed to COVID-19. The CDR3 runs from the conserved cysteine through the conserved F or W. A D gene is named only where the DNA matches it firmly. Clone size is given for some rows only: seen once, a few or many times, or a class if the clone is expanded.

size: NA; V: TRBV11-2; J: TRBJ1-1; D: TRBD1; CDR3: CASSWDRGGTEAFF; DNA: TGTGCCAGCAGCTGGGACAGGGGTGGGACTGAAGCTTTCTTT
size: NA; V: TRBV7-8; J: TRBJ2-2; D: NA; CDR3: CASSPRTENTGELFF; DNA: TGTGCCAGCAGCCCACGGACTGAGAACACCGGGGAGCTGTTTTTT
size: NA; V: TRBV2; J: TRBJ1-1; D: TRBD1; CDR3: CASSQGQGAFF; DNA: TGTGCCAGCAGTCAGGGACAGGGAGCTTTCTTT
size: NA; V: TRBV2; J: TRBJ2-1; D: NA; CDR3: CASGHEQFF; DNA: TGTGCCAGCGGGCATGAGCAGTTCTTC
size: NA; V: TRBV28; J: TRBJ1-5; D: TRBD1; CDR3: CASSRRGQGVPILSNQPQHF; DNA: TGTGCCAGCAGTCGCCGGGGACAGGGGGTACCAATCCTTAGCAATCAGCCCCAGCATTTT
size: NA; V: TRBV7-6; J: TRBJ2-1; D: NA; CDR3: CASSLSGGFYNEQFF; DNA: TGTGCCAGCAGCTTGAGTGGGGGGTTTTACAATGAGCAGTTCTTC
size: NA; V: TRBV9; J: TRBJ1-2; D: NA; CDR3: CASSGPQGRWGYTF; DNA: TGTGCCAGCAGCGGACCCCAGGGGAGATGGGGCTACACCTTC
size: NA; V: TRBV10-3; J: TRBJ2-3; D: NA; CDR3: CAIGLLDTQYF; DNA: TGTGCCATTGGACTACTGGATACGCAGTATTTT
size: NA; V: TRBV30; J: TRBJ2-5; D: NA; CDR3: CAWTTGQETQYF; DNA: TGTGCCTGGACGACTGGTCAAGAGACCCAGTACTTC
size: few; V: TRBV5-1; J: TRBJ2-3; D: NA; CDR3: CASSLTGDTQYF; DNA: TGCGCCAGCAGCTTGACGGGGGATACGCAGTATTTT
size: NA; V: TRBV27; J: TRBJ2-2; D: NA; CDR3: CASSLYPGEINTGELFF; DNA: TGTGCCAGCAGTTTATACCCCGGGGAAATAAACACCGGGGAGCTGTTTTTT
size: NA; V: TRBV7-3; J: TRBJ1-1; D: NA; CDR3: CASSLAGVGTEAFF; DNA: TGTGCCAGCAGCTTGGCGGGAGTGGGGACTGAAGCTTTCTTT
size: NA; V: TRBV7-9; J: TRBJ1-3; D: NA; CDR3: CASSLRDIGSGNTIYF; DNA: TGTGCCAGCAGCCTCCGGGACATCGGCTCTGGAAACACCATATATTTT
size: NA; V: TRBV3-1/TRBV3-2; J: TRBJ1-1; D: TRBD1; CDR3: CASSRERQGEAFF; DNA: TGTGCCAGCAGCAGAGAAAGACAGGGTGAAGCTTTCTTT
size: NA; V: TRBV3-1/TRBV3-2; J: TRBJ2-3; D: NA; CDR3: CASSQEGKRSATDTQYF; DNA: TGTGCCAGCAGCCAAGAAGGAAAGCGGTCTGCCACAGATACGCAGTATTTT
size: NA; V: TRBV4-1; J: TRBJ1-2; D: NA; CDR3: CASSQDSGHGSYGYTF; DNA: TGCGCCAGCAGCCAAGACTCAGGGCACGGAAGCTATGGCTACACCTTC
size: NA; V: TRBV19; J: TRBJ1-2; D: NA; CDR3: CASSIPTQDPRLNF; DNA: TGTGCCAGTAGTATCCCCACACAGGATCCCCGTCTAAACTTC
size: few; V: TRBV2; J: TRBJ2-7; D: TRBD2; CDR3: CASSGLADEQYF; DNA: TGTGCCAGCAGTGGACTAGCGGACGAGCAGTACTTC
size: NA; V: TRBV30; J: TRBJ1-5; D: TRBD1; CDR3: CAWSPHRGRFPNQPQHF; DNA: TGTGCCTGGAGCCCTCACAGGGGGCGTTTTCCCAACCAGCCCCAGCATTTT
size: NA; V: TRBV19; J: TRBJ1-2; D: TRBD1; CDR3: CATRGFSYGYTF; DNA: TGTGCCACCAGGGGGTTTAGCTATGGCTACACCTTC
size: NA; V: TRBV4-1; J: TRBJ2-7; D: NA; CDR3: CASSQEMPGYYYEQYF; DNA: TGCGCCAGCAGCCAAGAGATGCCGGGGTACTACTACGAGCAGTACTTC
size: NA; V: TRBV7-3; J: TRBJ2-3; D: TRBD1; CDR3: CASSFSRTGTDTQYF; DNA: TGTGCCAGCAGCTTTTCGCGGACAGGGACAGATACGCAGTATTTT
size: NA; V: TRBV3-1/TRBV3-2; J: TRBJ2-3; D: TRBD2; CDR3: CASSREGGGDTQYF; DNA: TGTGCCAGCAGCCGGGAGGGCGGGGGAGATACGCAGTATTTT
size: few; V: TRBV28; J: TRBJ2-5; D: NA; CDR3: CASSLWTRPQETQYF; DNA: TGTGCCAGCAGTTTATGGACCAGGCCCCAAGAGACCCAGTACTTC
size: NA; V: TRBV9; J: TRBJ1-4; D: TRBD1; CDR3: CASSVGGQEYEKLFF; DNA: TGTGCCAGCAGCGTAGGGGGACAGGAATATGAAAAACTGTTTTTT
size: NA; V: TRBV11-3; J: TRBJ1-1; D: NA; CDR3: CASSSDGQPNTEAFF; DNA: TGTGCCAGCAGCTCGGACGGACAGCCGAACACTGAAGCTTTCTTT
size: NA; V: TRBV18; J: TRBJ1-1; D: NA; CDR3: CASSPTDGDTEAFF; DNA: TGTGCCAGCTCACCAACAGACGGGGACACTGAAGCTTTCTTT
size: NA; V: TRBV5-1; J: TRBJ1-1; D: NA; CDR3: CASSLGHNTEAFF; DNA: TGCGCCAGCAGCTTAGGACATAACACTGAAGCTTTCTTT
size: NA; V: TRBV5-4; J: TRBJ1-1; D: NA; CDR3: CASSLGPKTENTEAFF; DNA: TGTGCCAGCAGCTTGGGACCGAAGACTGAGAACACTGAAGCTTTCTTT
size: NA; V: TRBV19; J: TRBJ2-1; D: NA; CDR3: CASSSFTGSEQFF; DNA: TGTGCCAGTAGTTCGTTTACAGGGAGTGAGCAGTTCTTC
size: NA; V: TRBV6-5; J: TRBJ2-7; D: NA; CDR3: CASSYSTGHRVYEQYF; DNA: TGTGCCAGCAGTTACTCGACCGGACATAGGGTCTACGAGCAGTACTTC
size: NA; V: TRBV14; J: TRBJ2-3; D: NA; CDR3: CASSPFGQGAYF; DNA: NA
size: NA; V: TRBV7-9; J: TRBJ1-2; D: NA; CDR3: CASSLVVGYTF; DNA: TGTGCCAGCAGCTTAGTCGTTGGCTACACCTTC
size: NA; V: TRBV10-3; J: TRBJ2-6; D: TRBD1; CDR3: CAISGDRAGANVLTF; DNA: TGTGCCATCAGCGGGGACAGGGCCGGGGCCAACGTCCTGACTTTC
size: NA; V: TRBV6-1; J: TRBJ1-4; D: TRBD1; CDR3: CASSELTGGAATNEKLFF; DNA: TGTGCCAGCAGTGAACTGACAGGGGGCGCGGCAACTAATGAAAAACTGTTTTTT
size: NA; V: TRBV5-8; J: TRBJ2-6; D: NA; CDR3: CASSLESQRTVYGANVLTF; DNA: TGTGCCAGCAGCTTGGAGTCCCAACGGACAGTATACGGGGCCAACGTCCTGACTTTC
size: NA; V: TRBV6-5; J: TRBJ1-1; D: NA; CDR3: CASSPTRMETEAFF; DNA: TGTGCCAGCAGTCCCACACGGATGGAGACTGAAGCTTTCTTT
size: NA; V: TRBV5-1; J: TRBJ2-7; D: NA; CDR3: CASSLVRDEQYF; DNA: TGCGCCAGCAGCTTGGTCCGGGACGAGCAGTACTTC
size: NA; V: TRBV15; J: TRBJ2-2; D: TRBD2; CDR3: CATSRVWSERGWTGELFF; DNA: TGTGCCACCAGCAGAGTCTGGTCGGAGCGGGGTTGGACCGGGGAGCTGTTTTTT
size: NA; V: TRBV5-6; J: TRBJ1-6; D: NA; CDR3: CASSLEPAGNSPLHF; DNA: TGTGCCAGCAGCTTAGAGCCGGCGGGAAATTCACCCCTCCACTTT
size: NA; V: TRBV11-3; J: TRBJ2-1; D: NA; CDR3: CASSLLASSSYNEQFF; DNA: TGTGCCAGCAGCTTACTAGCCTCTTCTTCCTACAATGAGCAGTTCTTC
size: NA; V: TRBV18; J: TRBJ1-4; D: TRBD1; CDR3: CASSSRTGTNEKLFF; DNA: TGTGCCAGCTCATCCCGGACAGGGACTAATGAAAAACTGTTTTTT
size: NA; V: TRBV28; J: TRBJ1-6; D: NA; CDR3: CASSSHRAYNSPLHF; DNA: TGTGCCAGCAGTTCACACAGGGCCTATAATTCACCCCTCCACTTT